This TCR beta chain comes out of a study of T-cell memory formation after mild COVID-19. TCRdb processed the 5' RACE reads anew with MiXCR; each CDR3 protein has one entry. This table has 170,000 or so distinct CDR3 sequences, 20% to 25% appearing once. This clonotype came up many times. Its specificity is not known. The study, taken as a whole, reports: Clones shrinking from day 15 to 85 showed even CD4/CD8 mixes; later expanders tilted CD4+.

This CDR3 comprises 13 residues. Germline lookup yields CDR1 MGHRA and CDR2 YSYEKL. V lost 2 bases, J lost 2 bases, and 7 bases lay in between. The sample comprised PBMCs or a T cell subset sorted from them (not recorded which). The chain recombines TRBV4-1 with TRBJ2-7, with D uncertain. The sequence was collected from an adult woman who had mild COVID-19 (a few samples of this study predate the infection). Cell type and time point are not known. The DNA of the CDR3 is TGCGCCAGCAGCCAATTTCGGGCCTACGAGCAGTACTTC. It is translated as CASSQFRAYEQYF.